This TCR beta chain is from a study of T cell responses to AZD1222 COVID-19 vaccine. Study findings and constraints: Spike as a whole was targeted by vaccine-associated CD4 TCRs, dominant at 160-218 and 743-854.

The data were produced by immunoSEQ multiplex PCR, yet TCRdb's version contains in-frame clones alone and is incomplete. The sample records approximately 90,000 clones, approximately 86% being singletons. After removal of 8 bases from V and 6 bases from J, the junction contained 6 bases not matched to a gene. In germline, CDR1 is WNHNN, CDR2 SYGVQD (reference sequence). This CDR3 comprises 12 residues. In the case of this clone: Its antigen is not identified.

Specimen: peripheral blood, collected on day 0 of AZD1222 vaccination. The TCR originated in an adult in good health. The genes are TRBV10-1 and TRBJ2-7, with 8 positions matching TRBD1. CDR3 loop: CASRDRLGEQYF. The CDR3 nucleotides read TGCGCCAGCCGGGACAGGCTAGGCGAGCAGTACTTC.